One sample yielded the 28 T cell receptor beta chains listed below, sequenced in a study of blood T cell repertoires in COVID-19 (TCRdb year 2020). Library preparation was by the immunoSEQ multiplex PCR assay. Held by TCRdb, this immuneACCESS table contains in-frame sequences only and omits some clones. Under half of the omission traces to an unresolved V gene where checked; the cause of the rest is unknown. The sample table lists about 480,000 clones, roughly nine tenths of them with a count of one. 6.5% to 8.5% of the sample is in the top ten clones. Sequencing used PBMCs or T cells enriched from blood (not recorded which). Receptors were obtained from a woman between 55 and 75 years old who had recovered from COVID-19.

The rearrangement joins TRBV6-2 or TRBV6-3 to TRBJ2-3, with 10 bases lining up with TRBD2. Trimming took 0 bases from V and 3 from J; bases not matched to a gene: 3. The CDR3 extends over 16 amino acids. Germline V gene data show CDR1 as MNHEY and CDR2 as SVGEGT. Written as DNA, the CDR3 is TGTGCCAGCAGTTACTCACTAGCGGGGAGTACAGATACGCAGTATTTT. Amino acids: CASSYSLAGSTDTQYF.

This chain links TRBV5-1 with TRBJ2-2; 8 bases fit TRBD2. CDR3 length: 16 residues. The J segment lost 7 bases and the V segment lost 4 bases, leaving 12 bases of the junction unmatched. CDR1 and CDR2 from the germline V gene are SGHRS and YFSETQ. In DNA, the CDR3 is TGCGCCAGCAGCACCACGGGAGGGGGGCCCGGCGGGGAGCTGTTTTTT. This translates into CASSTTGGGPGGELFF.

The genes are TRBV6-5 and TRBJ2-7, with 7 nucleotides matching TRBD1. CDR3 length: 13 amino acids. Looked up from germline, CDR1 is MNHEY and CDR2 is SVGAGI. V dropped 10 bases and J dropped 4; count of bases not matched to a gene: 10. In DNA, the CDR3 is TGTGCCACCGGCGGACAGGCCCTATACGAGCAGTACTTC. As protein: CATGGQALYEQYF.

This sequence joins TRBV18 and TRBJ2-1; D possibly corresponds to TRBD2 (6 bases). Trimming stripped 1 base from V and 7 bases from J, with 17 bases between. This CDR3 is built from 16 residues. CDR1 is KGHSH and CDR2 is LQKENI in the germline V gene. The CDR3 protein is CASSPQSLAQTNEQFF. DNA of the CDR3: TGTGCCAGCTCACCACAATCCCTAGCGCAGACTAATGAGCAGTTCTTC.

For the CDR3, the DNA is TGCGCCAGCAGCTTTTTAGGGGAAAGTACTGAAGCTTTCTTT. Its protein is CASSFLGESTEAFF. The chain joins TRBV5-1 to TRBJ1-1; possibly TRBD1 for D (5 bases). CDR1 SGHRS and CDR2 YFSETQ come from the germline V gene. The ends were cut back, 2 bases at V and 5 bases at J, with 13 bases in the middle. The CDR3 totals 14 residues.

V is TRBV30 and J is TRBJ1-3; D possibly corresponds to TRBD1 (6 bases). CDR1 GTSNPN and CDR2 SVGIG come from the germline V gene (reference sequence). Trimming took 2 bases from V and 4 from J, leaving 12 bases between them. The CDR3 length is 14 residues. CDR3 sequence: CAWSPGTSGNTIYF. The CDR3 DNA sequence: TGTGCCTGGAGTCCCGGGACATCCGGAAACACCATATATTTT. Combining the CDR3 with reference TRBV30 and TRBJ1-3 gives the whole variable domain SQTIHQWPATLVQPVGSPLSLECTVEGTSNPNLYWYRQAAGRGLQLLFYSVGIGQISSEVPQNLSASRPQDRQFILSSKKLLLSDSGFYLCAWSPGTSGNTIYFGEGSWLTVV.

This chain uses TRBV19 with TRBJ1-3; a possible D gene is TRBD1 (5 bases). V was shortened by 7 bases and J by 3 bases, with 10 bases between the two germline ends. The CDR3 runs 13 residues. From germline, CDR1 is LNHDA and CDR2 SQIVND (reference sequence). For the CDR3, the DNA is TGTGCCAGTAAGCAGGGCGATGGAAACACCATATATTTT. Encoded protein: CASKQGDGNTIYF.

The J gene is TRBJ1-1, the V gene TRBV7-9; possible D gene TRBD1, 5 bases. This CDR3 is built from 14 residues. Germline values: CDR1 SEHNR, CDR2 FQNEAQ (reference sequence). Trimming stripped 5 bases from V and 0 bases from J, with 10 bases between. This CDR3 reads CASSPGVMNTEAFF. The CDR3 DNA sequence: TGTGCCAGCAGCCCGGGGGTCATGAACACTGAAGCTTTCTTT.

The count of this clone is one. The rearrangement uses TRBV11-2 and TRBJ1-2; 9 nucleotides align to TRBD1. After removal of 0 bases from V and 3 bases from J, the junction contained 5 bases not matched to a gene. This CDR3 has 16 residues. Germline-derived CDR1 and CDR2 are SGHAT and FQNNGV. The CDR3 loop is CASSLDPGTGHYGYTF. The CDR3 region has the DNA TGTGCCAGCAGCTTAGATCCCGGGACAGGGCACTATGGCTACACCTTC.

The rearrangement links TRBV5-1 to TRBJ2-3; D call uncertain. Between the trimmed V and J ends, which lost 6 bases and 2 bases, there was a span of 19 bases. The V gene's germline CDR1 is SGHRS and CDR2 YFSETQ. CDR3 length equals 16 residues. For the CDR3, the DNA is TGCGCCAGCAATCTGGTCGGAGCCAGAAACACAGATACGCAGTATTTT. This codes for CASNLVGARNTDTQYF.

The gene calls are TRBV15 and TRBJ2-1, with TRBD1 matching over 8 bases. Germline CDR1 and CDR2: LNHNV and YYDKDF (reference sequence). The CDR3 loop spans 21 amino acids. V was clipped by 3 bases and J by 6 bases; unmatched bases: 25. The CDR3 protein is CATSSPTLGDRSLFGVNEQFF. CDR3 nucleotide sequence: TGTGCCACCAGCAGTCCTACCCTGGGGGACAGGTCACTTTTCGGTGTCAATGAGCAGTTCTTC.

V and J are TRBV11-2 and TRBJ1-4; 9 positions agree with TRBD1. Germline assignment: CDR1 SGHAT and CDR2 FQNNGV. The CDR3 has 15 amino acids. The junction had 5 bases not matched to a gene; V was cut back by 5 bases and J by 4 bases. The CDR3 reads CASSTQGALNEKLFF. The DNA of the CDR3 is TGTGCCAGCAGCACACAGGGGGCCCTTAATGAAAAACTGTTTTTT.

The V gene is TRBV4-1, the J gene TRBJ1-6, with a tentative D call TRBD1 (6 bases). In germline, CDR1 is MGHRA, CDR2 YSYEKL. Trimming stripped 0 bases from V and 0 bases from J, with 18 bases between. The CDR3 has 20 residues. The CDR3 is CASSQDQGQRKSSYNSPLHF. CDR3 coding DNA: TGCGCCAGCAGCCAAGATCAAGGACAGCGGAAAAGCTCCTATAATTCACCCCTCCACTTT.

The chain uses TRBV2 and TRBJ1-2, with 11 bases that match TRBD1. Per germline, CDR1 SNHLY and CDR2 FYNNEI. V was clipped by 5 bases and J by 8 bases; unmatched bases: 10. This CDR3 contains 15 residues. As DNA, the CDR3 is TGTGCCAGCAGTTTTCCCGGGACAGGGGGAATGGGCTACACCTTC. This translates into CASSFPGTGGMGYTF. Filled out from reference TRBV2 and TRBJ1-2, the complete variable domain reads EPEVTQTPSHQVTQMGQEVILRCVPISNHLYFYWYRQILGQKVEFLVSFYNNEISEKSEIFDDQFSVERPDGSNFTLKIRSTKLEDSAMYFCASSFPGTGGMGYTFGSGTRLTVV.

The rearrangement links TRBV6-2 or TRBV6-3 to TRBJ2-7; 7 bases map to TRBD1. This CDR3 is 14 amino acids long. Trimming cost V 4 bases and J 2 bases; bases outside gene matches: 5. CDR1 and CDR2 from the germline V gene are MNHEY and SVGEGT. As DNA, the CDR3 is TGTGCCAGCAGTTTGGGACAGATCGCCTACGAGCAGTACTTC. Translation gives CASSLGQIAYEQYF.

J is TRBJ2-3 and V is TRBV14, with D possibly being TRBD2 (5 bases). The CDR3 extends over 16 amino acids. The germline V and J ends were trimmed by 3 bases and 0 bases, with 13 bases remaining between them. CDR1 is SGHDN and CDR2 is FVKESK in the germline V gene. The CDR3 DNA is TGTGCCAGCAGCCACCCTGGGGAGACTAGCACAGATACGCAGTATTTT. Translation gives CASSHPGETSTDTQYF.

This clone appeared once. The chain joins TRBV10-2 to TRBJ2-5; D gene uncertain. Germline V gene lookup returns CDR1 WSHSY and CDR2 SAAADI. The CDR3 contains 13 residues. Trimming shortened V by 5 bases and J by 3 bases, and 10 bases separated the two germline ends. The CDR3 DNA reads TGCGCCAGCAGTCCCCGTCTCGAAGAGACCCAGTACTTC. Translation gives CASSPRLEETQYF.

V is TRBV10-3 and J is TRBJ2-5; D possibly corresponds to TRBD2 (6 bases). Germline-derived CDR1 and CDR2 are ENHRY and SYGVKD. There are 13 residues in the CDR3. V gave up 2 bases and J gave up 5 bases, with 9 bases separating them. The CDR3 region is CAISEGLAETQYF. CDR3 in DNA: TGTGCCATCAGTGAGGGCCTAGCGGAGACCCAGTACTTC.

This chain joins TRBV29-1 and TRBJ2-7; 7 nucleotides match TRBD1. V was pared by 4 bases and J by 6 bases, with 9 bases of the junction left unmatched. This CDR3 contains 13 residues. Germline V lookup: CDR1 SQVTM, CDR2 ANQGSEA. CDR3 sequence: CSVVVGAGGEQYV. The CDR3 bases are TGCAGCGTTGTTGTCGGGGCAGGGGGCGAGCAGTACGTC.

This rearrangement joins TRBV19 to TRBJ2-3; tentative D call: TRBD2 (6 bases). Per the germline V gene, CDR1 is LNHDA and CDR2 is SQIVND (reference sequence). V was cut by 1 base and J by 1 base, with 9 bases left in between. The CDR3 totals 15 residues. This CDR3 reads CASSIGGVGTDTQYF. The CDR3 DNA reads TGTGCCAGTAGTATAGGCGGGGTCGGCACAGATACGCAGTATTTT.

The J gene is TRBJ2-1, the V gene TRBV4-1, with D maybe TRBD2 (6 bases). The V and J ends lost 5 bases and 6 bases respectively, with 20 bases between them. CDR3 size: 16 residues. Germline lookup yields CDR1 MGHRA and CDR2 YSYEKL. The CDR3 here is CASSASQGLPPNEQFF. DNA of the CDR3: TGCGCCAGCAGCGCATCCCAGGGACTCCCCCCCAATGAGCAGTTCTTC.

The DNA of the CDR3 is TGCGCCAGCAGCCAAGATGAATTGGGACTAGCTTGGGGTGAGCAGTTCTTC. Translation gives CASSQDELGLAWGEQFF. The chain joins TRBV4-1 to TRBJ2-1; 9 nucleotides line up with TRBD2. V was pared by 0 bases and J by 9 bases, with 12 bases of the junction left unmatched. CDR3 length: 17 residues. The germline gives CDR1 MGHRA, CDR2 YSYEKL.

This chain joins TRBV10-3 and TRBJ2-3; TRBD2 agrees at 10 bases. Looked up from germline, CDR1 is ENHRY and CDR2 is SYGVKD. This CDR3 comprises 16 residues. V lost 6 bases and J lost 6; bases outside the gene matches: 12. The CDR3 nucleotides read TGTGCCATCAGCCCCTTTAGCGGGGGGCCAGGGGATACGCAGTATTTT. Translating gives CAISPFSGGPGDTQYF.

The chain recombines TRBV7-6 with TRBJ1-5; 7 nucleotides line up with TRBD1. CDR1 and CDR2 (germline): SGHVS, FNYEAQ. Trimming at V came to 1 base and at J to 5 bases, leaving 8 bases not matched to a gene. This CDR3 region has 16 residues. CDR3 loop: CASSLGGGTPDQPQHF. In DNA, the CDR3 is TGTGCCAGCAGCTTAGGAGGGGGCACACCCGATCAGCCCCAGCATTTT. The full variable domain, completed using reference TRBV7-6 and TRBJ1-5, is GAGVSQSPRYKVTKRGQDVALRCDPISGHVSLYWYRQALGQGPEFLTYFNYEAQQDKSGLPNDRFSAERPEGSISTLTIQRTEQRDSAMYRCASSLGGGTPDQPQHFGDGTRLSIL.

The J gene is TRBJ2-5, the V gene TRBV6-5, with D perhaps TRBD2 (6 bases). The CDR3 is made up of 13 amino acids. Germline V gene sequence: CDR1 MNHEY, CDR2 SVGAGI. V dropped 7 bases and J dropped 3 bases, with 12 bases sitting between them. This chain's CDR3 is CASIRRGEETQYF. For the CDR3, the DNA is TGTGCCAGCATTAGGCGGGGTGAAGAGACCCAGTACTTC.

V and J are TRBV18 and TRBJ2-1, with 10 bases lining up with TRBD1. V lost 2 bases and J lost 9; bases outside the gene matches: 10. CDR3 length equals 16 residues. Germline V lookup: CDR1 KGHSH, CDR2 LQKENI. CDR3 DNA: TGTGCCAGCTCACCAGCGGCTGGGACAGGGGCACCTGAGCAGTTCTTC. Amino acid sequence: CASSPAAGTGAPEQFF.

The gene calls are TRBV6-1 and TRBJ2-5, with D possibly TRBD1 on 6 matching bases. The V gene's germline CDR1 is MNHNS and CDR2 SASEGT. This CDR3 contains 16 residues. Trimming shortened V by 1 base and J by 4 bases, and 16 bases separated the two germline ends. This CDR3 is CASSEVAGVVGETQYF. The CDR3 nucleotides read TGTGCCAGCAGTGAAGTCGCAGGGGTAGTAGGAGAGACCCAGTACTTC.

About this clone itself: Other DNA sequences of this sample code for an identical CDR3. This sequence joins TRBV9 and TRBJ2-3; TRBD2 aligns across 7 bases. The CDR3 is made up of 14 amino acids. CDR1 is SGDLS, CDR2 YYNGEE, per germline. The ends lost 2 bases at V and 0 bases at J; junction bases unmatched: 0. CDR3 amino acids: CASSVGGSTDTQYF. The CDR3 DNA reads TGTGCCAGCAGCGTGGGGGGGAGCACAGATACGCAGTATTTT.